This T cell receptor (beta chain) emerged from a study of T cells after yellow fever vaccination. Study observations and caveats: Among primary-vaccination clones, most reappeared after the booster, at almost 98% for CD4 and around 91% for CD8.

This clonotype has ten or more counts. As yet, its antigen is unknown. V was trimmed by 5 bases and J by 0 bases, leaving 8 bases between them. CDR3 size: 14 residues. TCRdb redid the calling of the 5' RACE reads with MiXCR, one entry per CDR3 protein. The table records fewer than 350,000 distinct CDR3 sequences, approximately 4% of them present only once. This TCR came from a young man who received the YFV17D yellow fever vaccine. The rearrangement joins TRBV12-3 or TRBV12-4 to TRBJ1-5; no definite D call. Sequenced here: PBMCs, sampled 15 days after the yellow fever booster vaccination. CDR3 residues: CASSRGYSNQPQHF. The CDR3 nucleotides read TGTGCCAGCAGTCGGGGTTATAGCAATCAGCCCCAGCATTTT.